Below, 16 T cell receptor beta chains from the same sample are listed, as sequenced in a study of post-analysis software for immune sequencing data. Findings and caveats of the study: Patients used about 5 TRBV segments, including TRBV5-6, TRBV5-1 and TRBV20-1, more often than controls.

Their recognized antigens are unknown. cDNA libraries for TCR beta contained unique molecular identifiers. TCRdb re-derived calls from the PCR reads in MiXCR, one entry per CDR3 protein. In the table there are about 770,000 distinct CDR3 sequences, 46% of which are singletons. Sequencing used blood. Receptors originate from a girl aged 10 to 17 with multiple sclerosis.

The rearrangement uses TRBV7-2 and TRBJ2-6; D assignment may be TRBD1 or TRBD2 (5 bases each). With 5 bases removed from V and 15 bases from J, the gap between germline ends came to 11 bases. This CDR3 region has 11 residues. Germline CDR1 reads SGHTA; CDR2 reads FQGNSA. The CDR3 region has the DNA TGTGCCAGCAGCCTCAGGGACGCCCTGACTTTC. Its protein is CASSLRDALTF.

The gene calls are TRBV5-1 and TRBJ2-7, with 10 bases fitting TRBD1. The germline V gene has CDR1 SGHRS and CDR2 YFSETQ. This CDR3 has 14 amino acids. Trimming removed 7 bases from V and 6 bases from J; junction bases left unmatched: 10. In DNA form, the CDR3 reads TGCGCCAGCCACCCAGGGACAGGGGTGATCGAGCAGTACTTC. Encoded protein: CASHPGTGVIEQYF.

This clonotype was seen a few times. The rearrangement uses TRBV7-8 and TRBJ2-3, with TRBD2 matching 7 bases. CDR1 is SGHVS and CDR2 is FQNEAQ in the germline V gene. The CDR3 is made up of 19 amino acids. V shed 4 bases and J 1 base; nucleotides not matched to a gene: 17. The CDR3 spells CASSSRLSGQERGTDTQYF. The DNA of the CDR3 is TGTGCCAGCAGCTCCCGGCTTAGCGGGCAAGAGCGGGGCACAGATACGCAGTATTTT.

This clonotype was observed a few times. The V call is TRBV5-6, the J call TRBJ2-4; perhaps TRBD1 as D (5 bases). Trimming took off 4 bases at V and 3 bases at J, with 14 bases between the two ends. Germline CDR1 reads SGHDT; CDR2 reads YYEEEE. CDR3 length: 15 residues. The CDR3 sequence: CASSIGVLGKNIQYF. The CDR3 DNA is TGTGCCAGCAGCATAGGGGTTTTGGGCAAAAACATTCAGTACTTC.

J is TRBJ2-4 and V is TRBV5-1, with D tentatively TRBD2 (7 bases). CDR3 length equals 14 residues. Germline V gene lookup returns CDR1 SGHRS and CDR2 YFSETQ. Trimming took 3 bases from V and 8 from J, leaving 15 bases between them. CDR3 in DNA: TGCGCCAGCAGCTCTGGGGGGGCGCAGGACATTCAGTACTTC. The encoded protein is CASSSGGAQDIQYF. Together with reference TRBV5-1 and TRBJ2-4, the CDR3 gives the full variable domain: KAGVTQTPRYLIKTRGQQVTLSCSPISGHRSVSWYQQTPGQGLQFLFEYFSETQRNKGNFPGRFSGRQFSNSRSEMNVSTLELGDSALYLCASSSGGAQDIQYFGAGTRLSVL.

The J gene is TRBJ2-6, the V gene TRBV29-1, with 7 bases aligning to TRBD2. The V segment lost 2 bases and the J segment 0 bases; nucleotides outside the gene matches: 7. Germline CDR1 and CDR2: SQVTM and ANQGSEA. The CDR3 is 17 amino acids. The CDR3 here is CSVESVGGGSGANVLTF. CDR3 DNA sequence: TGCAGCGTTGAAAGCGTTGGCGGGGGCTCTGGGGCCAACGTCCTGACTTTC.

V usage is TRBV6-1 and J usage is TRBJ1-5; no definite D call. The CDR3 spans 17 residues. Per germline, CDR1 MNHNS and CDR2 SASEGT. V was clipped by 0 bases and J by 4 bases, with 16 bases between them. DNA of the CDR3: TGTGCCAGCAGTGAAGCGAGTCCCCGTCGCTTTAATCAGCCCCAGCATTTT. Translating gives CASSEASPRRFNQPQHF.

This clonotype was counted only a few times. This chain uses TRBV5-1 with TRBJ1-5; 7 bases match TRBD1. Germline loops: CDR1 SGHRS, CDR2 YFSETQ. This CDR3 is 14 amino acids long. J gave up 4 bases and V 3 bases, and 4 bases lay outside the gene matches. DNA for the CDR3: TGCGCCAGCAGCTGGACAGGCGGGAATCAGCCCCAGCATTTT. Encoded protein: CASSWTGGNQPQHF.

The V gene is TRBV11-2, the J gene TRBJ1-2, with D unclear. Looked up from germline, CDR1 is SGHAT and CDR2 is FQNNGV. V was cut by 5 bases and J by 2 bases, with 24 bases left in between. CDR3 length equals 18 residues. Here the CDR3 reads CASSPLKSARATNYGYTF. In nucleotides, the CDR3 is TGTGCCAGCAGCCCCCTCAAATCAGCTCGGGCGACAAACTATGGCTACACCTTC.

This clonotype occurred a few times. The CDR3: CASSAGTGGYGYTF. DNA of the CDR3: TGTGCCAGCAGCGCAGGGACAGGGGGCTATGGCTACACCTTC. This chain links TRBV7-2 with TRBJ1-2; 11 positions agree with TRBD1. The V gene's germline CDR1 is SGHTA and CDR2 FQGNSA. V lost 5 bases, J lost 4 bases, and 3 bases stayed unmatched. The CDR3 length is 14 residues.

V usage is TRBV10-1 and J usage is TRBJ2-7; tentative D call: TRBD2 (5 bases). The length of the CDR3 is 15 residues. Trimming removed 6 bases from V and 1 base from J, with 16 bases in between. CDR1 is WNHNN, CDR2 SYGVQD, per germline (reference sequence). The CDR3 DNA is TGCGCCAGCAGCCCCAGCGGAACACCTTCCTACGAGCAGTACTTC. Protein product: CASSPSGTPSYEQYF.

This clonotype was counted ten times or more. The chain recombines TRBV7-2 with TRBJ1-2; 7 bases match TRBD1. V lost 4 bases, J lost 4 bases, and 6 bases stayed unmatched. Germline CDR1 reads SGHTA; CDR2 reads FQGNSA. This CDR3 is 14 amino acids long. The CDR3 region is CASSYGTAPYGYTF. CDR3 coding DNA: TGTGCCAGCAGCTACGGGACAGCCCCCTATGGCTACACCTTC.

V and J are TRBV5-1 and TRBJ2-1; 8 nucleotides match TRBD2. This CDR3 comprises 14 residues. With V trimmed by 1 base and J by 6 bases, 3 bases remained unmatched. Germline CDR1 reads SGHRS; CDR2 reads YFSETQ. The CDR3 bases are TGCGCCAGCAGCTTGTACGCGGGGGGCAATGAGCAGTTCTTC. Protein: CASSLYAGGNEQFF.

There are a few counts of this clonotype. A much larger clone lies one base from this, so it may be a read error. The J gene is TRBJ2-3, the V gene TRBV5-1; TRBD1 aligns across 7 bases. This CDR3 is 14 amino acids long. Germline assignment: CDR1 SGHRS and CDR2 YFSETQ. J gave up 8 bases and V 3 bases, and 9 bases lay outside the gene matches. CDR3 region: CASSCGQVSGTQYF. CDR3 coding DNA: TGCGCCAGCAGCTGCGGACAGGTCTCGGGTACGCAGTATTTT.

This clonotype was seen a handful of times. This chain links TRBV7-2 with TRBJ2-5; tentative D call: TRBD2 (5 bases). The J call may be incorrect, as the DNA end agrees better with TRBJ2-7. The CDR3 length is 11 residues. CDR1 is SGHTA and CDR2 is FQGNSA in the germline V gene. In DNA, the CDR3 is TGTGCTGTAGGTACGGGAACCGAGCAGTACTTC. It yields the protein CAVGTGTEQYF.

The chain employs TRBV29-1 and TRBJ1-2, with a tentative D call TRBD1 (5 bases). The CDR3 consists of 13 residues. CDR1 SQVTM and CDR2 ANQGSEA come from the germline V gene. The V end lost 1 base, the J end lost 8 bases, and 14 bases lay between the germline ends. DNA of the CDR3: TGCAGCGTTGAAGGGGACGTTGTTGGAGGCTACACCTTC. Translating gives CSVEGDVVGGYTF.